The 29 T cell receptor beta chains listed next were all sequenced from one sample in a study of CD8+ T cells in alopecia areata. RNA extraction was followed by reverse transcription into cDNA, which acted as the sequencing template. Sequencing was performed with immunoSEQ multiplex PCR; in TCRdb, only in-frame clones are kept and a portion is missing. The sample lists approximately 100,000 clones, about 61% occurring once. The treatment: oral pan-JAK inhibitor, 5-10 mg twice daily. Sequenced here: CD8+ T cells sorted from blood, sampled at roughly week 58, from a patient treated with tofacitinib. All receptors derive from a human donor with alopecia areata.

The chain links TRBV6-5 to TRBJ1-1; unclear D gene. V was pared by 0 bases and J by 4 bases, with 12 bases between. The CDR3 runs 15 residues. Germline CDR1 and CDR2: MNHEY and SVGAGI. The DNA of the CDR3 is TGTGCCAGCAGTTACTCGGGGTTAGGAGTCACTGAAGCTTTCTTT. Translated, it gives CASSYSGLGVTEAFF.

CDR3 DNA sequence: TGCGCCAGCAGCTTGGGGGTTTTCTACGAGCAGTACTTC. Translated: CASSLGVFYEQYF. The chain couples TRBV5-1 to TRBJ2-7; the D is unclear. The V gene lost 0 bases and the J gene lost 3 bases, with 7 bases spanning the gap. The CDR3 totals 13 residues. Germline lookup yields CDR1 SGHRS and CDR2 YFSETQ.

The chain links TRBV4-1 to TRBJ1-2; D gene unclear. Germline-derived CDR1 and CDR2 are MGHRA and YSYEKL. The CDR3 has 15 amino acids. The V end lost 4 bases, the J end lost 1 base, and 13 bases lay between the germline ends. CDR3 DNA sequence: TGCGCCAGCAGCCCCCACCTGCAGATTAACTATGGCTACACCTTC. This sequence encodes CASSPHLQINYGYTF.

The V call is TRBV5-6, the J call TRBJ1-1, with 9 bases lining up with TRBD1. This CDR3 is built from 15 residues. Germline lookup yields CDR1 SGHDT and CDR2 YYEEEE. The V gene end was trimmed by 0 bases and the J gene end by 3 bases; junction bases not matched to a gene: 3. CDR3 bases: TGTGCCAGCAGCTTGGGTGGGACAGGGCACACTGAAGCTTTCTTT. As protein: CASSLGGTGHTEAFF.

The rearrangement joins TRBV15 to TRBJ1-2, with D perhaps TRBD1 (6 bases). From germline, CDR1 is LNHNV and CDR2 YYDKDF (reference sequence). The CDR3 extends over 14 amino acids. V was trimmed by 5 bases and J by 2 bases, leaving 12 bases between them. DNA for the CDR3: TGTGCCACCAGCGGGCCCGGACAGAACTATGGCTACACCTTC. As protein: CATSGPGQNYGYTF. Supplemented by reference TRBV15 and TRBJ1-2, the full variable domain reads DAMVIQNPRYQVTQFGKPVTLSCSQTLNHNVMYWYQQKSSQAPKLLFHYYDKDFNNEADTPDNFQSRRPNTSFCFLDIRSPGLGDTAMYLCATSGPGQNYGYTFGSGTRLTVV.

J is TRBJ1-1 and V is TRBV7-9; 7 bases map to TRBD1. The CDR3 covers 13 residues. V lost 5 bases and J lost 7; bases outside the gene matches: 7. Germline CDR1 SEHNR, CDR2 FQNEAQ (reference sequence). The CDR3, as DNA: TGTGCCAGCAGCACCAGGGACAGTCTTGAAGCTTTCTTT. This encodes CASSTRDSLEAFF.

The genes are TRBV25-1 and TRBJ2-3; the D call may be TRBD1 or TRBD2 (5 bases each). The germline V gene has CDR1 MGHDK and CDR2 SYGVNS. The CDR3 runs to 17 residues. V dropped 5 bases and J dropped 2 bases, with 20 bases sitting between them. For the CDR3, the DNA is TGTGCCAGCAGTTCCCCCACGGGGCTACTGGACACAGATACGCAGTATTTT. This encodes CASSSPTGLLDTDTQYF.

The chain joins TRBV27 to TRBJ2-3; D unresolved. Germline V gives CDR1 MNHEY, CDR2 SMNVEV (reference sequence). Trimming left V 2 bases short and J 0 bases short, with 6 bases between. The length of the CDR3 is 14 residues. The CDR3 is CASSLGYSTDTQYF. CDR3 nucleotide sequence: TGTGCCAGCAGTTTAGGCTATAGCACAGATACGCAGTATTTT.

In its sample, this clone was seen a few times. The chain is built from TRBV27 and TRBJ2-3; 7 nucleotides match TRBD1. The CDR3 is 16 residues long. J lost 3 bases, V lost 4 bases, and 10 bases had no gene match. Germline V gene lookup returns CDR1 MNHEY and CDR2 SMNVEV (reference sequence). The CDR3 sequence is CASSSHRGRETDTQYF. CDR3 coding DNA: TGTGCCAGCAGTTCCCACAGGGGACGGGAAACAGATACGCAGTATTTT.

The J gene is TRBJ1-2, the V gene TRBV27, with D possibly matching TRBD1 (6 bases). Trimming took 2 bases from V and 2 from J, leaving 9 bases between them. Germline V gene data show CDR1 as MNHEY and CDR2 as SMNVEV (reference sequence). This CDR3 spans 14 amino acids. CDR3 nucleotide sequence: TGTGCCAGCAGTTTAAGAGGGGGGAACTATGGCTACACCTTC. The encoded protein is CASSLRGGNYGYTF.

This clone was counted between two and nine times. The chain employs TRBV4-2 and TRBJ2-3; D unresolved. Trimming stripped 4 bases from V and 1 base from J, with 9 bases between. In germline, CDR1 is LGHNA, CDR2 YNFKEQ. The CDR3 is 14 amino acids. The CDR3 spells CASSLEFRTDTQYF. In DNA form, the CDR3 reads TGTGCCAGCAGCCTAGAATTCCGCACAGATACGCAGTATTTT.

V usage is TRBV30 and J usage is TRBJ2-1; unclear D gene. The ends were cut back, 4 bases at V and 7 bases at J, with 11 bases in the middle. This CDR3 region has 12 residues. Germline CDR1 and CDR2: GTSNPN and SVGIG (reference sequence). The CDR3 nucleotides are TGTGCCTGGACCGATGGTAGAAATGAGCAGTTCTTC. It specifies CAWTDGRNEQFF.

The rearrangement links TRBV2 to TRBJ2-6; TRBD2 might be the D (5 bases). Per germline, CDR1 SNHLY and CDR2 FYNNEI. With 2 bases removed from V and 0 bases from J, the gap between germline ends came to 11 bases. The CDR3 consists of 17 residues. The CDR3 DNA reads TGTGCCAGCAGTGAACGGGGTCCCAACTCTGGGGCCAACGTCCTGACTTTC. As protein: CASSERGPNSGANVLTF. The variable domain in full, with the rest retrieved from reference TRBV2 and TRBJ2-6, is EPEVTQTPSHQVTQMGQEVILRCVPISNHLYFYWYRQILGQKVEFLVSFYNNEISEKSEIFDDQFSVERPDGSNFTLKIRSTKLEDSAMYFCASSERGPNSGANVLTFGAGSRLTVL.

The chain carries TRBV5-1 and TRBJ2-7, with a possible D match to TRBD1 (5 bases). CDR3 length: 15 amino acids. The V gene's germline CDR1 is SGHRS and CDR2 YFSETQ. The germline V and J ends were trimmed by 2 bases and 3 bases, with 15 bases remaining between them. The CDR3: CASSFQGNNRYEQYF. The CDR3 nucleotides read TGCGCCAGCAGCTTCCAGGGAAATAACCGCTACGAGCAGTACTTC.

This clone was recorded a few times. The chain couples TRBV19 to TRBJ1-1; D is undetermined. The germline V and J ends were trimmed by 7 bases and 5 bases, with 17 bases remaining between them. In germline, CDR1 is LNHDA, CDR2 SQIVND (reference sequence). The CDR3 extends over 14 amino acids. The CDR3 sequence is CASTLGRERTEAFF. The CDR3, as DNA: TGTGCCAGTACCCTTGGGAGGGAAAGGACTGAAGCTTTCTTT.

The rearrangement uses TRBV28 and TRBJ2-5, with D perhaps TRBD1 (5 bases). CDR1 and CDR2 from the germline V gene are MDHEN and SYDVKM. There are 15 residues in the CDR3. The V end lost 5 bases, the J end lost 0 bases, and 13 bases lay between the germline ends. DNA for the CDR3: TGTGCCAGCAGTCCACCGGACAAGTACCAAGAGACCCAGTACTTC. The encoded protein is CASSPPDKYQETQYF.

The CDR3 spells CASSSTGYEQYF. CDR3 DNA: TGTGCCAGCTCATCTACAGGGTACGAGCAGTACTTC. V gene TRBV18 combines with J gene TRBJ2-7, with a weak D call TRBD1 (6 bases). V was shortened by 5 bases and J by 4 bases, with 9 bases between the two germline ends. Germline loops: CDR1 KGHSH, CDR2 LQKENI. The CDR3 length is 12 residues.

This clone was observed a few times. This rearrangement joins TRBV12-5 to TRBJ1-5; 7 nucleotides agree with TRBD1. The CDR3 consists of 14 residues. CDR1 and CDR2 from the germline V gene are LGHNT and FRNRAP. V lost 5 bases to trimming and J lost 5 bases; unmatched junction nucleotides: 6. This chain's CDR3 is CASGQGGGYQPQHF. In DNA form, the CDR3 reads TGTGCTAGTGGTCAAGGAGGGGGCTATCAGCCCCAGCATTTT.

The J gene is TRBJ1-1, the V gene TRBV25-1, with a possible D match to TRBD1 (6 bases). There are 15 residues in the CDR3. V gave up 3 bases and J gave up 3 bases, with 14 bases separating them. The germline gives CDR1 MGHDK, CDR2 SYGVNS. In nucleotides, the CDR3 is TGTGCCAGCAGTGACAGGGGTCCGTGGGACACTGAAGCTTTCTTT. Translation: CASSDRGPWDTEAFF.

This clone was seen more than once but under ten times. The DNA of the CDR3 is TGCAGCGTTGAGAGAACAGGGTTCGGAGAAGAGACCCAGTACTTC. This translates into CSVERTGFGEETQYF. The V gene is TRBV29-1, the J gene TRBJ2-5; the D gene is possibly TRBD1 (6 bases). Germline V gene data show CDR1 as SQVTM and CDR2 as ANQGSEA. Trimming removed 3 bases from V and 3 bases from J, with 17 bases in between. CDR3 size: 15 residues.

The chain carries TRBV9 and TRBJ2-4; 8 bases line up with TRBD1. The trim removed 4 bases at V and 9 bases at J, leaving 6 bases unmatched. Germline V gives CDR1 SGDLS, CDR2 YYNGEE. There are 13 residues in the CDR3. The DNA for the CDR3 is TGTGCCAGCAGCCCCTGGGACAGGACCATTCAGTACTTC. Amino acids: CASSPWDRTIQYF.

The chain links TRBV11-2 to TRBJ2-5, with 7 bases fitting TRBD2. Germline CDR1 and CDR2: SGHAT and FQNNGV. This CDR3 region has 12 residues. V gave up 5 bases and J gave up 5 bases; unmatched junction bases: 2. CDR3 amino acids: CASSGGVETQYF. CDR3 bases: TGTGCCAGCAGCGGGGGGGTGGAGACCCAGTACTTC.

This clone came up once. This chain links TRBV7-9 with TRBJ2-5, with D tentatively TRBD2 (6 bases). Trimming stripped 5 bases from V and 5 bases from J, with 18 bases between. The germline CDR1 and CDR2 sequences are SEHNR and FQNEAQ (reference sequence). The CDR3 runs 15 residues. CDR3 bases: TGTGCCAGCAGCGAAACTAGCACTGAGCGGGAGACCCAGTACTTC. Encoded protein: CASSETSTERETQYF.

This clone was picked up a small number of times. The V call is TRBV4-2, the J call TRBJ1-1, with D perhaps TRBD1 (6 bases). The CDR3 runs to 14 residues. Trimming pared 5 bases from V and 0 bases from J, leaving 10 bases between. Germline loops: CDR1 LGHNA, CDR2 YNFKEQ. CDR3 sequence: CASSWGAMNTEAFF. The CDR3 DNA follows: TGTGCCAGCAGCTGGGGGGCCATGAACACTGAAGCTTTCTTT.

This clone was seen more than once but under ten times. The V and J genes are TRBV5-1 and TRBJ2-3; 9 bases align to TRBD2. The CDR3 extends over 15 amino acids. The V gene's germline CDR1 is SGHRS and CDR2 YFSETQ. The V segment lost 4 bases and the J segment 8 bases; nucleotides outside the gene matches: 11. In DNA, the CDR3 is TGCGCCAGCAGCCCCGTAGGGTCTAGCGGGGCTACGCAGTATTTT. Translation: CASSPVGSSGATQYF.

The chain uses TRBV7-9 and TRBJ1-5; weak D call: TRBD1 (6 bases). This CDR3 is built from 14 residues. The V end was cut by 1 base, the J end by 6 bases, with 10 bases between. Germline CDR1 SEHNR, CDR2 FQNEAQ (reference sequence). This CDR3 is CASSLVGGGQPQHF. CDR3 in DNA: TGTGCCAGCAGCTTAGTTGGAGGGGGTCAGCCCCAGCATTTT. The full variable domain, its missing parts supplied by reference TRBV7-9 and TRBJ1-5, is DTGVSQNPRHKITKRGQNVTFRCDPISEHNRLYWYRQTLGQGPEFLTYFQNEAQLEKSRLLSDRFSAERPKGSFSTLEIQRTEQGDSAMYLCASSLVGGGQPQHFGDGTRLSIL.

The chain uses TRBV6-6 and TRBJ1-4, with D unresolved. The CDR3 loop spans 15 amino acids. Trimming shortened V by 4 bases and J by 4 bases, and 13 bases separated the two germline ends. Germline-derived CDR1 and CDR2 are MNHNY and SVGAGI (reference sequence). CDR3 sequence (DNA): TGTGCCAGCAGTTGGACTATCAGCGGTAATGAAAAACTGTTTTTT. It encodes CASSWTISGNEKLFF.

The chain couples TRBV5-6 to TRBJ2-5; D not certain. Germline assignment: CDR1 SGHDT and CDR2 YYEEEE. The CDR3 totals 15 residues. V was shortened by 0 bases and J by 1 base, with 10 bases between the two germline ends. CDR3 region: CASSLVSGSQETQYF. In DNA, the CDR3 is TGTGCCAGCAGCTTGGTTTCTGGGTCCCAAGAGACCCAGTACTTC.

The chain couples TRBV2 to TRBJ1-2; D is unresolved. This CDR3 spans 12 amino acids. V was cut by 3 bases and J by 5 bases, with 7 bases left in between. Germline-derived CDR1 and CDR2 are SNHLY and FYNNEI. The CDR3 protein is CASSEERYGYTF. The CDR3 DNA is TGTGCCAGCAGTGAGGAAAGATATGGCTACACCTTC.